The sequence of this TCR beta chain was determined in a study of blood T cell repertoires in COVID-19. Study background: There were acute and convalescent COVID-19 samples, and they came from the United States, Italy and Spain.

Under the authors' procedure: Reference gene primer amplification gave estimated nucleated cell counts. The data were produced by immunoSEQ multiplex PCR, yet TCRdb's version contains in-frame clones alone and is incomplete. V, J and clone size reflect that table, while D and trimming were determined from the DNA. The data show under 150,000 clones, with 85% seen just once and about 13% held by the top ten. This TCR was sampled from a human donor in a cohort sampled during active COVID-19. Sequencing used peripheral blood.

Written as DNA, the CDR3 is TGTGCCAGCAGAAAAGGGAGGGGGACCTCTAGCACAGATACGCAGTATTTT. Its translation: CASRKGRGTSSTDTQYF. The chain is built from TRBV27 and TRBJ2-3, with D perhaps matching TRBD2 (7 bases). Germline V lookup: CDR1 MNHEY, CDR2 SMNVEV (reference sequence). V gave up 6 bases and J gave up 0 bases, with 19 bases separating them. The CDR3 length is 17 residues.